This T cell receptor beta chain was sequenced in a study of blood T cells in healthy people across ages. Alongside a J-beta primer mix, a sample-barcoded 5' primer served in a second PCR lasting roughly 6 to 11 cycles. Each cDNA was tagged by a template-switch adaptor containing 12 random nucleotides. TCRdb re-derived calls from the 5' RACE reads in MiXCR, one entry per CDR3 protein. The sample lists more than 1.4 million distinct CDR3 sequences, around 42% seen once, with approximately 7.9% in the top ten. The CDR3 contains 14 residues. CDR1 and CDR2 (germline): SGHNT, YYREEE (reference sequence). V was shortened by 4 bases and J by 15 bases, with 23 bases between the two germline ends.

This clonotype was obtained from a woman aged 18-29 years in good health. Sequencing was performed on blood. The chain recombines TRBV5-4 with TRBJ2-4; D is ambiguous. The CDR3 DNA reads as TGTGCCAGCAGCCGAACCCATACTTCTCCCGAGCGGTACTTC. Protein sequence: CASSRTHTSPERYF.